This TCR beta chain was sequenced for a study of OX40 agonist ivuxolimab in advanced cancers. Across the whole study: Head and neck, renal cell, melanoma or hepatocellular carcinoma were the cancers that dose-escalation patients had.

Notes on the study in general: Compared with others, partial responders at 0.1-3.0 mg/kg displayed clonal expansion among the lowest.

Sequencing used immunoSEQ multiplex PCR; TCRdb keeps in-frame clones, though not all of them. The sample lists approximately 82,000 clones, around 85% seen once, with around 2.3% in the top ten. Note on this clone: Antigen specificity is unknown.

V shed 5 bases and J shed 4 bases, with 12 bases lying between them. The CDR3 consists of 14 residues. The germline V gene encodes CDR1 SEHNR and CDR2 FQNEAQ (reference sequence). Blood samples were obtained at baseline, cycle 4 day 1, and cycle 7 day 1. This chain links TRBV7-9 with TRBJ2-1; D is possibly TRBD2 (5 bases). The sample consisted of CD4+ or CD8+ T cells sorted from blood, taken in a trial of the OX40 agonist ivuxolimab. The receptor comes from an adult with an advanced solid tumor such as melanoma, head and neck, liver or kidney cancer. CDR3 coding DNA: TGTGCCAGCAGCCCCGAGCTAGCTTACAATGAGCAGTTCTTC. Amino acids: CASSPELAYNEQFF.